The T cell receptor beta chain under discussion was sequenced for a study of shared clonotypes between healthy human individuals. This CDR3 contains 13 residues. Deletions cut 9 bases from V and 5 bases from J, with 16 bases between. Germline V gene sequence: CDR1 WNHNN, CDR2 SYGVQD (reference sequence). Concerning this clone: Its antigen is undetermined.

The authors loaded roughly 180 ng DNA, about 30,000 T cell genomes, into sorted-subset replicate PCRs. Using immunoSEQ multiplex PCR, the repertoire was profiled, and TCRdb retains in-frame clones only, with some absent. Of some 630,000 clones in the sample, less than 80% were seen once. Findings and limits, study-wide: Unshared clonotypes carried lower generation probabilities than those common to all four donors. Estimated richness values were generally larger in naive subsets than in memory subsets. A few donors had roughly 5% of their naive CD4 clonotypes in common.

The clonotype comes from a woman between 25 and 40 years old in good health. The chain recombines TRBV10-1 with TRBJ2-5; a weak D match, TRBD1 (7 bases). The sequencing input was memory CD4+ T cells sorted from blood. Subset defined: CD45RA-negative fraction. The CDR3 is CASAGQPWETQYF. The DNA of the CDR3 is TGCGCCAGTGCGGGACAGCCGTGGGAGACCCAGTACTTC.